This TCR beta chain was recovered during a study of shared clonotypes between healthy human individuals. The repertoire was sequenced with immunoSEQ multiplex PCR; TCRdb's copy has only in-frame clones and lacks some. This table holds 850,000 to 1,200,000 clones, about three quarters found once. Germline V lookup: CDR1 SNHLY, CDR2 FYNNEI. V gave up 8 bases and J gave up 6 bases, with 16 bases separating them. The CDR3 is 13 residues long. The receptor's source is a man between 18 and 35 years old in good health. Specimen: memory CD4+ T cells sorted from blood. Subset described: CD45RA-negative fraction. The V gene is TRBV2, the J gene TRBJ1-1; tentative D call: TRBD1 (5 bases). CDR3 nucleotide sequence: TGTGCCAGCCGGATCGGGGGGATCTCTGAAGCTTTCTTT. It codes for CASRIGGISEAFF. The complete variable domain, with remaining parts taken from reference TRBV2 and TRBJ1-1, reads EPEVTQTPSHQVTQMGQEVILRCVPISNHLYFYWYRQILGQKVEFLVSFYNNEISEKSEIFDDQFSVERPDGSNFTLKIRSTKLEDSAMYFCASRIGGISEAFFGQGTRLTVV.